The 9 T cell receptor beta chains presented below share a single source sample, sequenced in a study of cytomegalovirus exposure and HLA in healthy donors. This PCR relied on a set of 60 Vbeta primers and 13 Jbeta primers. The assay was immunoSEQ multiplex PCR, and TCRdb's table has in-frame clones only and misses some. Found here are a few hundred thousand clones, approximately 80% of them singletons; the top ten hold approximately 2.8%. The sample comprised PBMCs. The origin of the receptors is a man between 25 and 39 years old in good health and CMV-seronegative.

The chain is built from TRBV28 and TRBJ1-1; D might be TRBD1 (5 bases). V was shortened by 5 bases and J by 5 bases, with 12 bases between the two germline ends. The CDR3 contains 13 residues. CDR1 MDHEN and CDR2 SYDVKM come from the germline V gene. In nucleotides, the CDR3 is TGTGCCAGCAGTCAGGGAAAGAGAACTGAAGCTTTCTTT. The encoded protein is CASSQGKRTEAFF. Full variable domain (outside the CDR3, taken from reference TRBV28 and TRBJ1-1): DVKVTQSSRYLVKRTGEKVFLECVQDMDHENMFWYRQDPGLGLRLIYFSYDVKMKEKGDIPEGYSVSREKKERFSLILESASTNQTSMYLCASSQGKRTEAFFGQGTRLTVV.

The V and J genes are TRBV7-6 and TRBJ2-2, with 8 bases lining up with TRBD2. The V gene's germline CDR1 is SGHVS and CDR2 FNYEAQ. The CDR3 has 15 residues. V dropped 2 bases and J dropped 3; count of bases not matched to a gene: 2. In nucleotides, the CDR3 is TGTGCCAGCAGCTTATACGGGGGGGACACCGGGGAGCTGTTTTTT. Protein product: CASSLYGGDTGELFF.

This chain joins TRBV11-2 and TRBJ2-7; 7 bases align to TRBD1. The CDR3 extends over 14 amino acids. Per germline, CDR1 SGHAT and CDR2 FQNNGV. After removal of 3 bases from V and 1 base from J, the junction contained 3 bases not matched to a gene. The CDR3 protein is CASSFLDRSYEQYF. The CDR3 nucleotides are TGTGCCAGCAGCTTTTTGGACAGGTCCTACGAGCAGTACTTC.

The V gene is TRBV9, the J gene TRBJ2-7; 10 bases match TRBD1. CDR3 size: 17 residues. J was trimmed by 5 bases and V by 3 bases; bases with no gene match: 14. The germline CDR1 and CDR2 sequences are SGDLS and YYNGEE. CDR3 amino acids: CASSAEQLGQGFHEQYF. CDR3 nucleotides: TGTGCCAGCAGCGCAGAACAACTGGGACAGGGGTTCCACGAGCAGTACTTC. The entire variable domain, with the rest obtained from reference TRBV9 and TRBJ2-7, is as follows: DSGVTQTPKHLITATGQRVTLRCSPRSGDLSVYWYQQSLDQGLQFLIQYYNGEERAKGNILERFSAQQFPDLHSELNLSSLELGDSALYFCASSAEQLGQGFHEQYFGPGTRLTVT.

The chain has TRBV27 and TRBJ1-1; tentative D call: TRBD1 (5 bases). Trimming stripped 1 base from V and 3 bases from J, with 9 bases between. The CDR3 is 14 residues long. Germline values: CDR1 MNHEY, CDR2 SMNVEV (reference sequence). CDR3 bases: TGTGCCAGCAGTTTATGGGGGAGGGACACTGAAGCTTTCTTT. As protein: CASSLWGRDTEAFF.

The chain recombines TRBV9 with TRBJ2-2, with 8 bases fitting TRBD1. Germline CDR1 is SGDLS and CDR2 is YYNGEE. The CDR3 runs 13 residues. The trim removed 3 bases at V and 8 bases at J, leaving 3 bases unmatched. The CDR3 protein is CASSGTGTGELFF. The CDR3 coding sequence is TGTGCCAGCAGCGGGACAGGGACGGGGGAGCTGTTTTTT.

This clone was counted a single time. The chain uses TRBV6-5 and TRBJ2-7, with 7 nucleotides matching TRBD1. Germline lookup yields CDR1 MNHEY and CDR2 SVGAGI. With V trimmed by 6 bases and J by 2 bases, 10 bases remained unmatched. The CDR3 consists of 15 residues. The CDR3 region is CASRPRGPRAYEQYF. The CDR3 nucleotides are TGTGCCAGCAGACCAAGGGGGCCTCGGGCCTACGAGCAGTACTTC.

This clone was observed a single time. V is TRBV28 and J is TRBJ1-2, with D possibly TRBD1 on 6 matching bases. V was clipped by 5 bases and J by 0 bases, with 16 bases between them. This CDR3 has 16 amino acids. From germline, CDR1 is MDHEN and CDR2 SYDVKM. In nucleotides, the CDR3 is TGTGCCAGCAGTCCCCGGACAGTCGGTTCTAACTATGGCTACACCTTC. This codes for CASSPRTVGSNYGYTF.

The rearrangement links TRBV19 to TRBJ1-2; D gene ambiguous. The CDR3 sequence is 13 residues long. Deletions cut 6 bases from V and 4 bases from J, with 12 bases between. Per the germline V gene, CDR1 is LNHDA and CDR2 is SQIVND (reference sequence). This CDR3 reads CASSRGGPYGYTF. The DNA of the CDR3 is TGTGCCAGTAGCCGGGGAGGGCCCTATGGCTACACCTTC.